This entry lists 21 T cell receptor beta chains sequenced from one sample in a study of T cell responses to AZD1222 COVID-19 vaccine. TCRdb's copy holds only in-frame clones and misses some; the assay was immunoSEQ multiplex PCR. The table lists under 200,000 clones, 90% to 95% of them singletons, with around 3.6% in the top ten. This material consisted of peripheral blood, taken 28 days after the second dose of the MenACWY control vaccine. These TCRs come from an adult who received the MenACWY meningococcal vaccine as a control.

The chain recombines TRBV28 with TRBJ1-4; D remains ambiguous. The V gene's germline CDR1 is MDHEN and CDR2 SYDVKM. The CDR3 has 13 amino acids. The V end lost 4 bases, the J end lost 8 bases, and 11 bases lay between the germline ends. CDR3 amino acids: CASSWGSNEKLFF. The CDR3 DNA follows: TGTGCCAGCAGTTGGGGTTCGAACGAAAAACTGTTTTTT.

The chain is built from TRBV3-1 (or the pseudogene TRBV3-2) and TRBJ2-1; either TRBD1 or TRBD2 may supply D (6 bases each). Germline V gene lookup returns CDR1 LGHDT and CDR2 YNNKEL (reference sequence). This CDR3 contains 17 residues. V shed 4 bases and J shed 5 bases, with 21 bases lying between them. The chain's CDR3 is CASSLVGGLKPDNEQFF. The CDR3 nucleotides read TGTGCCAGCAGCCTAGTGGGGGGCCTTAAACCGGACAATGAGCAGTTCTTC.

This clone was detected a few times. The chain recombines TRBV4-1 with TRBJ2-7; maybe TRBD1 (6 bases). CDR1 and CDR2 (germline): MGHRA, YSYEKL. CDR3 size: 15 residues. Trimming cost V 1 base and J 2 bases, with 12 bases left between them. The CDR3, as DNA: TGCGCCAGCAGCCAAGTCGGGACACTAGCCTACGAGCAGTACTTC. Amino acids: CASSQVGTLAYEQYF.

The chain couples TRBV19 to TRBJ2-3, with TRBD2 matching 8 bases. Germline CDR1 is LNHDA and CDR2 is SQIVND (reference sequence). This CDR3 contains 15 residues. V was clipped by 6 bases and J by 1 base; unmatched bases: 6. CDR3: CASRLSGVGTDTQYF. CDR3 nucleotide sequence: TGTGCCAGTAGGCTTAGCGGGGTCGGCACAGATACGCAGTATTTT. The full variable domain, rest sourced from reference TRBV19 and TRBJ2-3, is DGGITQSPKYLFRKEGQNVTLSCEQNLNHDAMYWYRQDPGQGLRLIYYSQIVNDFQKGDIAEGYSVSREKKESFPLTVTSAQKNPTAFYLCASRLSGVGTDTQYFGPGTRLTVL.

The chain couples TRBV28 to TRBJ1-1; D gene unclear. The length of the CDR3 is 13 residues. Germline loops: CDR1 MDHEN, CDR2 SYDVKM. The V end lost 3 bases, the J end lost 10 bases, and 15 bases lay between the germline ends. CDR3 protein: CASSFLAGRGAFF. CDR3 bases: TGTGCCAGCAGTTTCTTGGCAGGCCGCGGAGCTTTCTTT. Full variable domain (remainder filled in from reference TRBV28 and TRBJ1-1): DVKVTQSSRYLVKRTGEKVFLECVQDMDHENMFWYRQDPGLGLRLIYFSYDVKMKEKGDIPEGYSVSREKKERFSLILESASTNQTSMYLCASSFLAGRGAFFGQGTRLTVV.

The chain recombines TRBV7-6 with TRBJ1-3; TRBD1 might be the D (5 bases). The CDR3 has 15 amino acids. Trimming removed 5 bases from V and 7 bases from J, with 18 bases in between. CDR1 and CDR2 from the germline V gene are SGHVS and FNYEAQ. The CDR3 DNA follows: TGTGCCAGCAGCCCAGAGCCTGGGGGTGGGAACACCATATATTTT. This codes for CASSPEPGGGNTIYF.

This sequence joins TRBV11-3 and TRBJ2-7; 13 bases agree with TRBD2. The CDR3 contains 16 residues. V lost 5 bases and J lost 8; bases outside the gene matches: 12. Germline V gene sequence: CDR1 SGHNT, CDR2 YENEEA. CDR3 residues: CASSRRGGLAGDQQYF. The CDR3 coding sequence is TGTGCCAGCAGCCGAAGAGGCGGACTAGCGGGAGACCAGCAGTACTTC.

The rearrangement links TRBV12-5 to TRBJ2-3; TRBD2 aligns across 12 bases. Germline V gene sequence: CDR1 LGHNT, CDR2 FRNRAP. The CDR3 has 20 residues. Trimming at V came to 5 bases and at J to 1 base, leaving 16 bases not matched to a gene. CDR3 coding DNA: TGTGCTAGTGGTCAGAGCCCCCTAGCGGGAGGGAAACCCGGCACAGATACGCAGTATTTT. Its translation: CASGQSPLAGGKPGTDTQYF. The whole variable domain, filled in from reference TRBV12-5 and TRBJ2-3, reads DARVTQTPRHKVTEMGQEVTMRCQPILGHNTVFWYRQTMMQGLELLAYFRNRAPLDDSGMPKDRFSAEMPDATLATLKIQPSEPRDSAVYFCASGQSPLAGGKPGTDTQYFGPGTRLTVL.

The chain is built from TRBV7-9 and TRBJ2-3; D not certain. CDR3 length: 13 amino acids. The germline gives CDR1 SEHNR, CDR2 FQNEAQ (reference sequence). With 6 bases removed from V and 0 bases from J, the gap between germline ends came to 7 bases. CDR3 sequence reads: CASSPTSTDTQYF. The CDR3 DNA follows: TGTGCCAGCAGTCCAACTAGCACAGATACGCAGTATTTT. The full variable domain, completed using reference TRBV7-9 and TRBJ2-3, is DTGVSQNPRHKITKRGQNVTFRCDPISEHNRLYWYRQTLGQGPEFLTYFQNEAQLEKSRLLSDRFSAERPKGSFSTLEIQRTEQGDSAMYLCASSPTSTDTQYFGPGTRLTVL.

This clone was recorded a few times. Other DNA sequences within the sample encode an identical CDR3. The CDR3 nucleotides are TGTGCCAGCAGCGTAGACGGATTCACAGATACGCAGTATTTT. Amino acids: CASSVDGFTDTQYF. This sequence joins TRBV9 and TRBJ2-3; D gene ambiguous. CDR1 SGDLS and CDR2 YYNGEE come from the germline V gene. Trimming removed 0 bases from V and 2 bases from J, with 7 bases in between. This CDR3 spans 14 amino acids.

The V and J genes are TRBV20-1 and TRBJ1-1; no definite D call. Germline values: CDR1 DFQATT, CDR2 SNEGSKA (reference sequence). V was cut by 3 bases and J by 3 bases, with 11 bases left in between. This CDR3 region has 13 residues. DNA of the CDR3: TGCAGTGCTAGTTCAATTGCGGACACTGAAGCTTTCTTT. Its translation: CSASSIADTEAFF.

The chain carries TRBV6-6 and TRBJ1-5, with D maybe TRBD1 (5 bases). The CDR3 spans 13 residues. The ends were cut back, 2 bases at V and 5 bases at J, with 7 bases in the middle. Germline V gives CDR1 MNHNY, CDR2 SVGAGI (reference sequence). DNA of the CDR3: TGTGCCAGCAGTTACGGGACCCATCAGCCCCAGCATTTT. The encoded protein is CASSYGTHQPQHF.

CDR3 in DNA: TGCGCCAGCAGCCAAACACAGGGGCCAGCTGGCTACACCTTC. It specifies CASSQTQGPAGYTF. The chain combines TRBV5-1 with TRBJ1-2, with TRBD1 matching 7 bases. This CDR3 region has 14 residues. Germline V gene lookup returns CDR1 SGHRS and CDR2 YFSETQ. V shed 4 bases and J 7 bases; nucleotides not matched to a gene: 10. Variable domain in full (rest from reference TRBV5-1 and TRBJ1-2): KAGVTQTPRYLIKTRGQQVTLSCSPISGHRSVSWYQQTPGQGLQFLFEYFSETQRNKGNFPGRFSGRQFSNSRSEMNVSTLELGDSALYLCASSQTQGPAGYTFGSGTRLTVV.

This clone appeared a single time. This rearrangement joins TRBV4-1 to TRBJ2-5; D is unclear. Between the trimmed V and J ends, which lost 3 bases and 0 bases, there was a span of 5 bases. The V gene's germline CDR1 is MGHRA and CDR2 YSYEKL. CDR3 length equals 13 residues. CDR3 amino acids: CASSQPNQETQYF. CDR3 in DNA: TGCGCCAGCAGCCAGCCCAACCAAGAGACCCAGTACTTC.

The J gene is TRBJ1-6, the V gene TRBV5-1; TRBD1 matches at 8 bases. Germline-derived CDR1 and CDR2 are SGHRS and YFSETQ. J lost 10 bases, V lost 1 base, and 13 bases had no gene match. The CDR3 totals 17 residues. The CDR3 spells CASSLRPTGQGRSPLHF. The DNA of the CDR3 is TGCGCCAGCAGCTTGAGACCCACAGGACAGGGACGATCACCCCTCCACTTT. The variable domain in full, completed from reference TRBV5-1 and TRBJ1-6, reads KAGVTQTPRYLIKTRGQQVTLSCSPISGHRSVSWYQQTPGQGLQFLFEYFSETQRNKGNFPGRFSGRQFSNSRSEMNVSTLELGDSALYLCASSLRPTGQGRSPLHFGNGTRLTVT.

V is TRBV21-1 and J is TRBJ1-1. TRBV21-1 is a listed pseudogene. The CDR3 sequence is 13 residues long. CDR3 nucleotide sequence: TGTGCCAGCAGGGTTGGGGGGAACACTGAAGCTTTCTTT. It is translated as CASRVGGNTEAFF.

The V and J genes are TRBV27 and TRBJ1-1, with D possibly matching TRBD1 (5 bases). Trimming stripped 6 bases from V and 0 bases from J, with 11 bases between. The CDR3 has 14 residues. The germline gives CDR1 MNHEY, CDR2 SMNVEV (reference sequence). The CDR3 here is CASRVQGLNTEAFF. The CDR3 DNA is TGTGCCAGCAGGGTGCAGGGCCTGAACACTGAAGCTTTCTTT.

The rearrangement joins TRBV15 to TRBJ2-1; D is possibly TRBD2 (5 bases). CDR1 and CDR2 from the germline V gene are LNHNV and YYDKDF (reference sequence). The CDR3 is made up of 17 amino acids. V was trimmed by 4 bases and J by 0 bases, leaving 16 bases between them. The CDR3 DNA is TGTGCCACCAGCACTCCTCCTCAGCGGAGCTCCTACAATGAGCAGTTCTTC. Translating gives CATSTPPQRSSYNEQFF.

The chain couples TRBV2 to TRBJ2-6; no reliable D call. This CDR3 is 15 amino acids long. Trimming shortened V by 6 bases and J by 4 bases, and 13 bases separated the two germline ends. From germline, CDR1 is SNHLY and CDR2 FYNNEI. The CDR3 DNA reads TGTGCCAGCAGCAATGGGGTAGCCGGGGCCAACGTCCTGACTTTC. Protein sequence: CASSNGVAGANVLTF.

The CDR3 DNA is TGCGCCAGCAGCTTGGAAGAGACCCAGTACTTC. Translation: CASSLEETQYF. The genes are TRBV5-1 and TRBJ2-5; D call uncertain. The CDR3 is 11 residues long. V dropped 0 bases and J dropped 3 bases, with 0 bases sitting between them. Germline CDR1 is SGHRS and CDR2 is YFSETQ.

The rearrangement links TRBV5-1 to TRBJ2-3, with a tentative D call TRBD2 (5 bases). The CDR3 has 15 residues. Looked up from germline, CDR1 is SGHRS and CDR2 is YFSETQ. Trimming removed 4 bases at V and 7 bases at J, with 19 bases between. CDR3 loop: CASSPEAPLINTQYF. The CDR3 region has the DNA TGCGCCAGCAGCCCGGAGGCCCCTTTGATCAATACGCAGTATTTT.